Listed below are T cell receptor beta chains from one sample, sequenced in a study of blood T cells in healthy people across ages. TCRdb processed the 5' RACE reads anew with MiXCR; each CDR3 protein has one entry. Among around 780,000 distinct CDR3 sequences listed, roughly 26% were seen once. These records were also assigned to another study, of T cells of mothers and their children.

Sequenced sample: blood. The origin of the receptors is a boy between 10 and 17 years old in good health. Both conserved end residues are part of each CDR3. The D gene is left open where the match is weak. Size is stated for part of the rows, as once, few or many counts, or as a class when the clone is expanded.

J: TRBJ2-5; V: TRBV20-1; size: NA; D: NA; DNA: TGCAGTGCTAGATCGGGACTTGAGACCCAGTACTTC; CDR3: CSARSGLETQYF
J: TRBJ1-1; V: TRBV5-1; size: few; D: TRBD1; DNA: TGCGCCAGCAGCGCCGGACAGGGCGAGGACACTGAAGCTTTCTTT; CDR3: CASSAGQGEDTEAFF
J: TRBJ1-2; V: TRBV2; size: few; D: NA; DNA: TGTGCCAGCAGTGACTTAGCTACTAGCTATGGCTACACCTTC; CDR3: CASSDLATSYGYTF
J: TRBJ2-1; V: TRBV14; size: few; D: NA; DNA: TGTGCCAGCAGCCAAGATAGCGGATTGGGGAATGAGCAGTTCTTC; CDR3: CASSQDSGLGNEQFF
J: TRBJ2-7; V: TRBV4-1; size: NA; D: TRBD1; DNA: TGCGCCAGCAGCCAAGCAGGGGGTGTCGAGCAGTACTTC; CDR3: CASSQAGGVEQYF
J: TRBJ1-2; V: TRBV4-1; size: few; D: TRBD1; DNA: TGCGCCAGCAGCCAAGATTCTCCCAGGGGGTGGTATGGCTACACCTTC; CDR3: CASSQDSPRGWYGYTF
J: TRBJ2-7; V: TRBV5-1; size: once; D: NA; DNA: TGCGCCAGCAGCGGACAGATTCCCGCTACTACTAGTGAGCAGTACTTC; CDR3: CASSGQIPATTSEQYF
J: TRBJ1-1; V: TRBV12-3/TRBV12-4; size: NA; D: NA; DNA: TGTGCCAGCAGTTTGCGAGAGATGAACACTGAAGCTTTCTTT; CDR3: CASSLREMNTEAFF
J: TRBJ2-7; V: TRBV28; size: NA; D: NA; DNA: TGTGCCAGCAGTTTTGCCGCAGGCGAAACCTACGAGCAGTACTTC; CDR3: CASSFAAGETYEQYF
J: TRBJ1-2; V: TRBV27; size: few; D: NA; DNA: TGTGCCAGCAGTTTAACCAGATCCTATGGCTACACCTTC; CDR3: CASSLTRSYGYTF
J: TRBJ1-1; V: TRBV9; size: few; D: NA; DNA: TGTGCCAGCAGCGAGAGAGGGGGGGCTACTGAAGCTTTCTTT; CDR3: CASSERGGATEAFF
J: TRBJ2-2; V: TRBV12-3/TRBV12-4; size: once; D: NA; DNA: TGTGCCAGCAGTCGTCCCACAGGCTCTGGGTCCAGGGAGCTGTTTTTT; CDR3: CASSRPTGSGSRELFF
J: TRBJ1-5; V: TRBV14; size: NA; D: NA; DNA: TGTGCCAGCAGCCAAGTTTCCGGCAATCAGCCCCAGCATTTT; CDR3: CASSQVSGNQPQHF
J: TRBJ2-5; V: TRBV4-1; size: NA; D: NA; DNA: TGCGCCAGCAGCCAAGATTTGTCCCAAGAGACCCAGTACTTC; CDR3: CASSQDLSQETQYF
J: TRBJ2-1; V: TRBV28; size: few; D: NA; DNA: TGTGCCAGCAGTCAAATAGCCTTAGGTTACAATGAGCAGTTCTTC; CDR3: CASSQIALGYNEQFF
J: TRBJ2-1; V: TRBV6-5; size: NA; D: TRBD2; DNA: TGTGCCAGCAGTTACAGTCCGGGACTAGCGGGGGAGGAGCAGTTCTTC; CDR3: CASSYSPGLAGEEQFF
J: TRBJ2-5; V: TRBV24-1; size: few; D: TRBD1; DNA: TGTGCCACCAGTGCCCCGGGGGGACAGGGCCAAGAGACCCAGTACTTC; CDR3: CATSAPGGQGQETQYF
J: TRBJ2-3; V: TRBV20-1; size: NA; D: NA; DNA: TGCAGTGCTAGAGCCCCTCTTCGCGCAGATACGCAGTATTTT; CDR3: CSARAPLRADTQYF
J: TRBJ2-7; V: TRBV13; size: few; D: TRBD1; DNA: TGTGCCAGCAGCTTCGGACAGGGCCACGGCGAGCAGTACTTC; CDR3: CASSFGQGHGEQYF
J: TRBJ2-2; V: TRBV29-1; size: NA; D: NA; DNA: TGCAGCGTAGTGGCCGGGGAGCTGTTTTTT; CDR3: CSVVAGELFF
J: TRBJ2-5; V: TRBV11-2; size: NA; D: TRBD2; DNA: TGTGCCAGCAGCCCTATAGCGGGACGGATTTACGAGCACTACTTC; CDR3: CASSPIAGRIYEHYF
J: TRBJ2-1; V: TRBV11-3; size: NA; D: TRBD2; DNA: TGTGCCAGCAGCCCCCTCGCGGGGGGGCAGGGTGAGCAGTTCTTC; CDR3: CASSPLAGGQGEQFF
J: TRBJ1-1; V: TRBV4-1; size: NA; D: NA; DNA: TGCGCCAGCAGCCAAGACTTGGCATTCACTGAAGCTTTCTTT; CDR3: CASSQDLAFTEAFF
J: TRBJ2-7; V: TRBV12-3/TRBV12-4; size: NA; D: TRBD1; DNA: TGTGCCAGCAGCCCGGGACAGGGTAAGCAGTACTTC; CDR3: CASSPGQGKQYF
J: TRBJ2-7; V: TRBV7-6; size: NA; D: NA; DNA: TGTGCCAGCAGCCCCAACGCTGGGGGCGTCTACGAGCAGTACTTC; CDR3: CASSPNAGGVYEQYF
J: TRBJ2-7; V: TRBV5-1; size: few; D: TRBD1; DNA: TGCGCCAGCTTTGTTTCTCCGGGACAGTTCAACGAGCAGTACTTC; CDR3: CASFVSPGQFNEQYF
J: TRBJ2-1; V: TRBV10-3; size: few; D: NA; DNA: TGTGCCATCAGTGAGCCCGGTCTCCCGGCGTTCTTC; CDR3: CAISEPGLPAFF
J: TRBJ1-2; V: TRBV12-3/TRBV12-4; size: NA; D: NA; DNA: TGTGCCAGCACCAACTACTTGATCTTTGGCTACACCTTC; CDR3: CASTNYLIFGYTF
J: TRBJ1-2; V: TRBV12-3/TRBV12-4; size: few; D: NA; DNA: TGTGCCGGCAGTCTTGGGAGGACCCTCGTCGGCTACACCTTC; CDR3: CAGSLGRTLVGYTF
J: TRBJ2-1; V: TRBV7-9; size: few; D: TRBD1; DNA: TGTGCCAGCAGCGGAAAGGGACAGGGGCATCGGAATGAGCAGTTCTTC; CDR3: CASSGKGQGHRNEQFF
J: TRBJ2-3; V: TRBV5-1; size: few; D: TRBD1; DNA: TGCGCCAGCAGCTTCCGACAGGGGGCCGCAGATACGCAGTATTTT; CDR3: CASSFRQGAADTQYF
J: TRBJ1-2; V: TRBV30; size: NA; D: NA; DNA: TGTGCCTGGAGTCCCGCGTTAGCTAACTATGGCTACACCTTC; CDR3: CAWSPALANYGYTF
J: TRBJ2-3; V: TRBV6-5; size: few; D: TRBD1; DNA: TGTGCCAGCAGTTACGGACAGGGGAAGGGAGATACGCAGTATTTT; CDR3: CASSYGQGKGDTQYF
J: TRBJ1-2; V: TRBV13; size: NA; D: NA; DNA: TGTGCCAGCAGCTCCCCAGGTGGCAGTCGCTATGGCTACACCTTC; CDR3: CASSSPGGSRYGYTF
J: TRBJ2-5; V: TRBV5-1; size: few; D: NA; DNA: TGCGCCAGCAGCATACGTTCAGGGAGGCTCCAAGAGACCCAGTACTTC; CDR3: CASSIRSGRLQETQYF
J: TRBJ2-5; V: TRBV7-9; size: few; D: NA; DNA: TGTGCCTCCAGAGGCGGGCGCTTGCAAGAGACCCAGTACTTC; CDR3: CASRGGRLQETQYF
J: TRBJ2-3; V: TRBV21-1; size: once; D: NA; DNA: TGTGCCAGCAGCTCCGGAAGCGGGAGGGCTAGCACAGATACGCAGTATTTT; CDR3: CASSSGSGRASTDTQYF
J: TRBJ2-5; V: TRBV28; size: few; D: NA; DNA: TGTGCCAGCAGTTTATTTGGTTGGGAGACCCAGTACTTC; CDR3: CASSLFGWETQYF
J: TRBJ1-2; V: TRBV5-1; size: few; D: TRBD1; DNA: TGCGCCAGCAGCTTGGACCCGGACAGGGGGCATGGCTACACCTTC; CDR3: CASSLDPDRGHGYTF
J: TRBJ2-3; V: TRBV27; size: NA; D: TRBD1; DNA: TGTGCCAGCAGCCGACGACAGGGGGTGACAGATACGCAGTATTTT; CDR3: CASSRRQGVTDTQYF
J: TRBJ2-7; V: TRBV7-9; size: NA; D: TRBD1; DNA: TGTGCCAGCAGCGTAAACCGGGACAGGGGAGGCGAGCAGTACTTC; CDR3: CASSVNRDRGGEQYF
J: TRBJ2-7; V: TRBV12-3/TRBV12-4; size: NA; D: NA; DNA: TGTGCCAGCAGTTTCCTTCAGGGTATGGAGGAGCAGTACTTC; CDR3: CASSFLQGMEEQYF
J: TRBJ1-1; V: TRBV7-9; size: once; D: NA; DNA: TGTGCCAGCAGCTCCCTCCGGGGCGGGAGAACAACTGAAGCTTTCTTT; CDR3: CASSSLRGGRTTEAFF
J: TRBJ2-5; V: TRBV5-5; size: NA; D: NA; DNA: TGTGCCAGCAGCTTGCGGGGGTTGGCCTGGTTCTTC; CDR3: CASSLRGLAWFF
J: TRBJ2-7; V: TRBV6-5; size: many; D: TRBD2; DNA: TGTGCCAGCAGTTACTCATCGACTAGCGGGGTCTACGAGCAGTACTTC; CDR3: CASSYSSTSGVYEQYF
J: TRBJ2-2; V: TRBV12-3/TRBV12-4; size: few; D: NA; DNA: TGTGCCAGCAGAAGCCAGAAACACGGGGAGCTGTTTTTT; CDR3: CASRSQKHGELFF
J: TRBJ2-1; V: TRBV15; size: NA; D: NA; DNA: TGTGCCACCAGCAGAGTTACACAGCCCAATGAGCAGTTCTTC; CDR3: CATSRVTQPNEQFF
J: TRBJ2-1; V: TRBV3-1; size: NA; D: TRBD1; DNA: TGTGCCAGCAGCCAAGACAATAAACAGGGGAGCTCCTACAATGAGCAGTTCTTC; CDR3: CASSQDNKQGSSYNEQFF
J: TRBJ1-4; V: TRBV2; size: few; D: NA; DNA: TGTGCCAGCAGCTTGTTACTTCTTGCAACTAATGAAAAACTGTTTTTT; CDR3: CASSLLLLATNEKLFF
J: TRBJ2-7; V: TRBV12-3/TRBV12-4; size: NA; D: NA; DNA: TGTGCCAGCAGCCAAACGGAGGAATCCTACGAGCAGTACTTC; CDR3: CASSQTEESYEQYF
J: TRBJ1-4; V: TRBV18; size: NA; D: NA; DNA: TGTGCCAGCTCAGTCGGACCGGAAAATGAAAAACTGTTTTTT; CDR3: CASSVGPENEKLFF
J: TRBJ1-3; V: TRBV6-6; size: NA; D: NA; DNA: TGTGCCAGCAGTTCTACCGACGGCTCTGGAAACACCATATATTTT; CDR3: CASSSTDGSGNTIYF
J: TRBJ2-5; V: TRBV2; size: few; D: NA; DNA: TGTGCCAGCAGTGGTCGGGAGACGGAAGAGACCCAGTACTTC; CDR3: CASSGRETEETQYF